The present T cell receptor (beta chain) was sequenced within a study of blood T cells in healthy people across ages. Study results and caveats: Age advanced and TCR beta diversity per million T cells fell, roughly linearly.

Next came a second PCR, run for about 6 to 12 cycles, which used a sample-barcoded 5' primer along with a J-beta primer mix. TCRdb re-derived calls from the 5' RACE reads in MiXCR, one entry per CDR3 protein. The sample records hundreds of thousands of distinct CDR3 sequences, about 56% being singletons. This clonotype was seen a few times. Its antigen is unidentified. Total RNA extraction produced at least 5.5 micrograms (per sample) for the study. The clonotype originates from a man in his forties or fifties in good health. The sample comprised blood.

CDR3 in amino acids: CASTLGGGSYNEQYF. The CDR3 region has the DNA TGTGCCAGCACCTTGGGGGGGGGCTCCTACAATGAGCAGTACTTC. The chain uses TRBV12-3 or TRBV12-4 and TRBJ2-1, with D possibly matching TRBD2 (7 bases). The J call may be wrong; the DNA end is better matched by TRBJ2-7. This CDR3 region has 15 residues.